This TCR beta chain was observed in a study of CD8 T cells in ankylosing spondylitis. Findings and caveats of the study: Characteristic of ankylosing spondylitis blood, it appeared, was a TCR beta motif comprising roughly eight highly homologous variants. Disease-linked clones bore a CD8+ phenotype and were relatively rare in peripheral blood. Reactive arthritis synovial fluid and blood previously showed some of these motif variants.

About this clonotype itself: Its antigen remains unidentified.

In germline, CDR1 is DFQATT, CDR2 SNEGSKA (reference sequence). The V end lost 0 bases, the J end lost 2 bases, and 13 bases lay between the germline ends. The CDR3 sequence is 15 residues long. TCRdb itself ran the 5' RACE reads through MiXCR, one entry per CDR3 protein. Of 380,000 or so distinct CDR3 sequences in the sample, approximately 22% were seen once. This sequence was found in a male donor with ankylosing spondylitis or in good health (not recorded which). Sequencing was carried out using blood, either unsorted or a sorted T cell fraction (not recorded which). The chain couples TRBV20-1 to TRBJ1-2, with no clear D. DNA of the CDR3: TGCAGTGCTAGAGATCATGTTGACGGGAACTATGGCTACACCTTC. Amino acid sequence: CSARDHVDGNYGYTF.